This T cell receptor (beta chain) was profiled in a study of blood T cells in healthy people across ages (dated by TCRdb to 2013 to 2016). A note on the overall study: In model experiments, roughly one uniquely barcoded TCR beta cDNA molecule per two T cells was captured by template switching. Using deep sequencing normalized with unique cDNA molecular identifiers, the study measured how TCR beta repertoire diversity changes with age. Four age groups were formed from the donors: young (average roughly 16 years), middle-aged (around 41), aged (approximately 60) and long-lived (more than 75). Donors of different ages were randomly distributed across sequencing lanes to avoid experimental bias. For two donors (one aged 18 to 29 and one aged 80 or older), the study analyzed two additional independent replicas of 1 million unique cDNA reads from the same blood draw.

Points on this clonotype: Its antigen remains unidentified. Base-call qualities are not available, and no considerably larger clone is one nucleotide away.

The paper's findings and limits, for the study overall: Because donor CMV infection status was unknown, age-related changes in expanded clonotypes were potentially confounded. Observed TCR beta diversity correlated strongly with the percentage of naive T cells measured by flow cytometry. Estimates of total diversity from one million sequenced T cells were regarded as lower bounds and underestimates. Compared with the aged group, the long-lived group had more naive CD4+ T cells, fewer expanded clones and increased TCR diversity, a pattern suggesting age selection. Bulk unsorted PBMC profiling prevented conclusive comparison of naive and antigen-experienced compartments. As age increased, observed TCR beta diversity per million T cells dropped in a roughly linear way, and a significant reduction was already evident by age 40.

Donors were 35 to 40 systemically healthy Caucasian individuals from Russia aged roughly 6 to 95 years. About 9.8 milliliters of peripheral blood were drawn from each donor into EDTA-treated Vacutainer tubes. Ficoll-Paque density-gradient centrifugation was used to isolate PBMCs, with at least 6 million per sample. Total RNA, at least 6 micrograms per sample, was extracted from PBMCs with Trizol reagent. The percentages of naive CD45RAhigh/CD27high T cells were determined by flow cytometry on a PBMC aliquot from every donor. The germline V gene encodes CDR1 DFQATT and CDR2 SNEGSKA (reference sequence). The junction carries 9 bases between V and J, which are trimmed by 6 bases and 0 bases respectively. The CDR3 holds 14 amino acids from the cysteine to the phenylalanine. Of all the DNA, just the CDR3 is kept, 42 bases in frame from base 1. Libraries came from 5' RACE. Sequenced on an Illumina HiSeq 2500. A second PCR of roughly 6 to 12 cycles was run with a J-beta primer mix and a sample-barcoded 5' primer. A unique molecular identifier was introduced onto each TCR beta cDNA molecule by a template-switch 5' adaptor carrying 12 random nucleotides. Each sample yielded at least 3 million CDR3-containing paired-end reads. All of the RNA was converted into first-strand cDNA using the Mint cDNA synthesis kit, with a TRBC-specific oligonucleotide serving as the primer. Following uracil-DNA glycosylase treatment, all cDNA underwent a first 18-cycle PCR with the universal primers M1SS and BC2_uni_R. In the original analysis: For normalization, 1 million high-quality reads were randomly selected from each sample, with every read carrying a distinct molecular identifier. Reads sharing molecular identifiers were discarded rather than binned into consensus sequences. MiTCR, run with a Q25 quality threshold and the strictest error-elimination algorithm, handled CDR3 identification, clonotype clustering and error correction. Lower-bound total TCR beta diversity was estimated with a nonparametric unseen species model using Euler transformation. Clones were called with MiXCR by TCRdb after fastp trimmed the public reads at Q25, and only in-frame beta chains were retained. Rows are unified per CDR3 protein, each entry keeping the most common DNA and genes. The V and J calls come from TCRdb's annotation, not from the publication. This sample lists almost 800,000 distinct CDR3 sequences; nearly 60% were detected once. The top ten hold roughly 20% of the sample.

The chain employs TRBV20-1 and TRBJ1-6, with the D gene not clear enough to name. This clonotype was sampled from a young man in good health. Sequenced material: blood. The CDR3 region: CSATRSSYNSPLHF. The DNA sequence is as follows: TGCAGTGCCACCCGGAGCTCCTATAATTCACCCCTCCACTTT.